The T cell receptor (beta chain) described here comes from a study of control samples from healthy donors and cancer patients. Using immunoSEQ multiplex PCR, the repertoire was profiled, and TCRdb retains in-frame clones only, with some absent. Of about 110,000 clones listed, 82% were seen once; the top ten hold 6% to 8%. The germline V and J ends were trimmed by 5 bases and 1 base, with 5 bases remaining between them. Per the germline V gene, CDR1 is SGHVS and CDR2 is FNYEAQ. This CDR3 has 12 amino acids. The V gene is TRBV7-6, the J gene TRBJ2-5; the D is unclear. The clonotype originates from a man in his late teens or twenties in good health. Material for sequencing was blood. CDR3 in amino acids: CASSTSQETQYF. CDR3 DNA: TGTGCCAGCAGCACCTCCCAAGAGACCCAGTACTTC.